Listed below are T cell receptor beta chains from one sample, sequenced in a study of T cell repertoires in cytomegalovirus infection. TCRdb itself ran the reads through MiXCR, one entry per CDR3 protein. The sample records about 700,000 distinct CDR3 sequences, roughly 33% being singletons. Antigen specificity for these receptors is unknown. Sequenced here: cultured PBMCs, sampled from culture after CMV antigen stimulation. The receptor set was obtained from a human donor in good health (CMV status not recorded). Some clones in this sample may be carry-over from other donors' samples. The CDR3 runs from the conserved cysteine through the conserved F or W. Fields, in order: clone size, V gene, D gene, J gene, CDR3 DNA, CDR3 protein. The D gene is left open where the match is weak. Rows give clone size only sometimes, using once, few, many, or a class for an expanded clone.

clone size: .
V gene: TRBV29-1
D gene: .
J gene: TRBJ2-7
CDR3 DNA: TGCAGCGTTTGGTTCAGGTTGGACGAGCAGTACTTC
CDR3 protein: CSVWFRLDEQYF

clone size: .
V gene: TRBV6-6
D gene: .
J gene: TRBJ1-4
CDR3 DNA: TGTGCCAGCAGCCCCGGACAGACAACTAATGAAAAACTGTTTTTT
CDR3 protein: CASSPGQTTNEKLFF

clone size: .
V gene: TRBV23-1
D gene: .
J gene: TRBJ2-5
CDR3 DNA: TGCGCCAGCAGTCAATGTTCAGCGAGTTGGGAGACCCAGTACTTC
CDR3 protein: CASSQCSASWETQYF

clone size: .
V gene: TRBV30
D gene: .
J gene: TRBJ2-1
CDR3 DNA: TGTGCCGGGAAAAGAAGCCTAAATGAGCAGTTCTTC
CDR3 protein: CAGKRSLNEQFF

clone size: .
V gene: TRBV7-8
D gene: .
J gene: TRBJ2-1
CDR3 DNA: TGTGCCAGCAGCCCCCGGGATTCCCAGTTCTTC
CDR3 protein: CASSPRDSQFF

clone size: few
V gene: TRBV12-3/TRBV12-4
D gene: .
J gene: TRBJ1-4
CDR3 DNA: TGTGCCAGCAGTTTATCTACAGCTTTGGAAAAACTGTTTTTT
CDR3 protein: CASSLSTALEKLFF

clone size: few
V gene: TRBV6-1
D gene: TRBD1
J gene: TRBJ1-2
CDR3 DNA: TGTGCCAGCAGTCGACAGGGGGACTATGGCTACACCTTC
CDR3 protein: CASSRQGDYGYTF

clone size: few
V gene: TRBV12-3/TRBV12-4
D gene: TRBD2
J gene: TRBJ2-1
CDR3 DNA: TGTGCCAGCAGTTTTTGGCCTAGCGGGACCTCCTACAATGAGCAGTTCTTC
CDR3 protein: CASSFWPSGTSYNEQFF

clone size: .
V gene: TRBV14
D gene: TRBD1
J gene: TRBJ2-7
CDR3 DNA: TGTGCCAGCAGCCAAGAGGGACAGGGAACCTACGAGCAGTACTTC
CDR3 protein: CASSQEGQGTYEQYF

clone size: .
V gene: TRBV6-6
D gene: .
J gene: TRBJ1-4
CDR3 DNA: TGTGCCAGCAGTTATTACGACCTCAGGGGAGAAAAACTGTTTTTT
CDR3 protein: CASSYYDLRGEKLFF

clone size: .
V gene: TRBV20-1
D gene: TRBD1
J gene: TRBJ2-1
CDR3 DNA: TGCAGTGCTAGACCGGACAGGATCGACAATGAGCAGTTCTTC
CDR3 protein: CSARPDRIDNEQFF